These T cell receptor beta chains were read from a single sample in a study of cytomegalovirus exposure and HLA in healthy donors. TCRdb's copy holds only in-frame clones and misses some; the assay was immunoSEQ multiplex PCR. The data hold about 170,000 clones, with about 90% observed a single time. The sequenced sample consisted of PBMCs. The receptors here all came from a woman in her thirties in good health and CMV-seronegative. CDR3s leave out the opening cysteine and the closing phenylalanine or tryptophan.

TRBJ2-2 TRBV15 ATSPDREETGELF
TRBJ1-5 TRBV28 ASSFSPLQPQH
TRBJ2-7 TRBV2 ASTQESSYEQY
TRBJ2-5 TRBV7-2 ASSLAGTSETQY
TRBJ1-5 TRBV7-2 ASSLEAGRGNQPQH
TRBJ2-5 TRBV7-3 ASSLGTSGGKTQY
TRBJ2-3 TRBV4-2 ASSYNLQGLAGPDTQY
TRBJ1-3 TRBV25-1 ASSEFSIDRGRNTIY
TRBJ2-2 TRBV5-4 ASSLLAQNTGELF
TRBJ1-3 TRBV7-2 ASSLLGTGNTIY
TRBJ1-2 TRBV11-2 ASSVGKYDGYT
TRBJ2-3 TRBV18 ASSSRGSFTDTQY
TRBJ1-3 TRBV18 ASSPRQGANGNTIY
TRBJ1-4 TRBV4-2 ASSQDRGATNEKLF
TRBJ2-7 TRBV28 ASSLRRPEDEQY
TRBJ2-1 TRBV5-1 ASSPGESRYNEQF
TRBJ1-4 TRBV7-8 ASSSRGIATNEKLF
TRBJ1-1 TRBV7-2 ASSLDRGSAF
TRBJ2-1 TRBV4-3 ASSQGGPGTNDEQF
TRBJ2-1 TRBV7-2 ASSQRQGDEQF
TRBJ1-2 TRBV5-1 ASSQATGNYGYT
TRBJ1-1 TRBV2 ASSEAIINTEAF
TRBJ1-2 TRBV2 ASSVVGYGYT
TRBJ2-3 TRBV28 ASSPREDTQY